This T cell receptor beta chain appears in the sequencing data of a study of early T cells in non-severe SARS-CoV-2 infection. The overall study: Unpaired chains resulted from sequencing bulk RNA of unsorted whole blood.

The TCR library protocol was used to attach unique molecular identifiers. These identifiers were attached to individual cDNA molecules. A single record per CDR3 protein comes from TCRdb applying MiXCR to the 5' RACE reads. Here the sample spans almost 85,000 distinct CDR3 sequences, 12% being singletons. Study-level points and caveats: Clonotype matching in VDJdb favored anti-spike CD8 responses and did not capture private and CD4 specificities.

The CDR3 consists of 18 residues. CDR1 and CDR2 from the germline V gene are LGHNA and YNFKEQ. With V trimmed by 2 bases and J by 0 bases, 10 bases remained unmatched. This clonotype was detected many times. Its antigen is unidentified. The specimen sequenced was whole blood. V and J are TRBV4-2 and TRBJ1-1; 9 nucleotides agree with TRBD1. The source is an adult who was a healthcare worker with PCR-confirmed SARS-CoV-2 infection or an uninfected control (not recorded which). This CDR3 reads CASSQPDRGFPLNTEAFF. Written as DNA, the CDR3 is TGTGCCAGCAGCCAACCAGACAGGGGGTTTCCTTTGAACACTGAAGCTTTCTTT.